This T cell receptor (beta chain) was found in a study of CD8+CD57+ T cells in acquired aplastic anemia. Trimming left V 1 base short and J 3 bases short, with 11 bases between. The germline V gene encodes CDR1 SGDLS and CDR2 YYNGEE. CDR3 size: 15 residues. This clonotype has a count of ten or more. Its cognate antigen is unknown. Using genomic DNA as the template, TCR beta VDJ and CDR3 profiling was carried out. One entry per CDR3 protein results from TCRdb running MiXCR on the reads. The sample contains 160,000 or so distinct CDR3 sequences, approximately 51% of which appear only once. Sequenced patients had shown CD8+CD57+ cell expansion by flow cytometry. Study-level findings and limits: Between patients and controls, approximately 29 CD8+ CDR3 sequences were found in common. Any difference that existed in CD8+ Simpson's diversity between patients and controls was not significant.

The receptor comes from a human donor with aplastic anemia. Input material: sorted CD4+, CD8+, or CD8+CD57+ T cells (not recorded which) from PBMCs. The rearrangement joins TRBV9 to TRBJ1-5, with unresolved D. The CDR3 sequence is CASSVSGSYNQPQHF. Written as DNA, the CDR3 is TGTGCCAGCAGCGTATCCGGGTCGTACAATCAGCCCCAGCATTTT.